A single sample gave rise to the 11 T cell receptor beta chains below, sequenced in a study of T cells in Graves' hyperthyroidism and ophthalmopathy. It was RNA transcripts that yielded the amplified TCR beta CDR3 regions. A set of HTBI primers served as the primers for a first-round RT-PCR of the TCR CDR3. TCRdb called the multiplex PCR reads again in MiXCR, with one record for every CDR3 protein. The sample holds 610,000 or so distinct CDR3 sequences; about half are singletons and the top ten take around 8%. The source material was peripheral blood or thyroid tissue (not recorded which). These receptors were collected from a woman under 30 with Graves' hyperthyroidism.

The CDR3 loop is CATSDYTGGNNEQFF. The CDR3 DNA reads as TGTGCCACCAGTGATTATACAGGGGGAAACAATGAGCAGTTCTTC. The chain links TRBV24-1 to TRBJ2-7, with 8 bases aligning to TRBD1. The J call may not be correct, given that the DNA end is closer to TRBJ2-1. CDR1 is KGHDR and CDR2 is SFDVKD in the germline V gene. The CDR3 has 15 residues.

This chain connects TRBV7-3 to TRBJ1-4; D not resolved. The CDR3 runs 15 residues. The ends were cut back, 5 bases at V and 0 bases at J, with 10 bases in the middle. Germline lookup yields CDR1 SGHTA and CDR2 FQGTGA. The CDR3 region has the DNA TGTGCCAGCAGCCAAACCGGGACAACTAATGAAAAACTGTTTTTT. Protein: CASSQTGTTNEKLFF.

The rearrangement uses TRBV29-1 and TRBJ1-2; TRBD1 agrees at 8 bases. The CDR3 consists of 10 residues. Germline CDR1 reads SQVTM; CDR2 reads ANQGSEA. V lost 7 bases, J lost 8 bases, and 3 bases stayed unmatched. CDR3 sequence (DNA): TGCAGCGCTGGGACAGGAGGCTACACCTTC. Its protein product is CSAGTGGYTF.

On this clonotype itself: One end of the junction is discordant with germline, which a read error may explain. The CDR3 coding sequence is TGCGCCAGCAGCTTGGGCCTTCTAGCGGGAGGGGGCAGGGGAGACCAGCCCCAGCATTTT. It codes for CASSLGLLAGGGRGDQPQHF. V is TRBV25-1 and J is TRBJ1-5, with 7 bases that match TRBD1. Germline V gene sequence: CDR1 MGHDK, CDR2 SYGVNS. The CDR3 extends over 20 amino acids.

This clonotype was observed many times. The V call is TRBV3-1, the J call TRBJ1-2, with D tentatively TRBD1 (5 bases). V was clipped by 3 bases and J by 10 bases, with 15 bases between them. Germline V gives CDR1 LGHDT, CDR2 YNNKEL (reference sequence). CDR3 size: 13 residues. CDR3 in amino acids: CASSQVTGFDYTF. The CDR3 nucleotides read TGTGCCAGCAGCCAGGTTACAGGCTTTGACTACACCTTC.

This clonotype was seen at least ten times. CDR3 sequence reads: CSASPGQVQYF. Here the CDR3 DNA reads TGCAGTGCTAGCCCGGGACAGGTCCAGTACTTC. The chain combines TRBV20-1 with TRBJ2-7; 8 bases agree with TRBD1. CDR3 length: 11 amino acids. Germline-derived CDR1 and CDR2 are DFQATT and SNEGSKA (reference sequence). V dropped 3 bases and J dropped 10; count of bases not matched to a gene: 5.

V usage is TRBV4-2 and J usage is TRBJ2-7; no definite D call. V was cut by 3 bases and J by 0 bases, with 6 bases left in between. CDR3 size: 13 residues. Germline V gives CDR1 LGHNA, CDR2 YNFKEQ. The CDR3 DNA reads TGTGCCAGCAGCCAGGGAAACTCCTACGAGCAGTACTTC. Translating gives CASSQGNSYEQYF.

The chain combines TRBV13 with TRBJ1-6; tentatively, D is TRBD1 (5 bases). From germline, CDR1 is PRHDT and CDR2 FYEKMQ (reference sequence). V lost 0 bases to trimming and J lost 11 bases, with 20 bases between them. The CDR3 sequence is 17 residues long. In DNA form, the CDR3 reads TGTGCCAGCAGCTTAGGCCTCGGGACTAGCGGGAGGGCACCCCTCCACTTT. Amino acids: CASSLGLGTSGRAPLHF. The variable domain in full, with the rest retrieved from reference TRBV13 and TRBJ1-6, is AAGVIQSPRHLIKEKRETATLKCYPIPRHDTVYWYQQGPGQDPQFLISFYEKMQSDKGSIPDRFSAQQFSDYHSELNMSSLELGDSALYFCASSLGLGTSGRAPLHFGNGTRLTVT.

This clonotype appeared many times. The V gene is TRBV6-5, the J gene TRBJ2-7, with no clear D. The germline V gene encodes CDR1 MNHEY and CDR2 SVGAGI. This CDR3 is built from 14 residues. The ends were cut back, 0 bases at V and 7 bases at J, with 13 bases in the middle. In nucleotides, the CDR3 is TGTGCCAGCAGTTACTCGATTCCTAACGGGGAGCAGTACTTC. This codes for CASSYSIPNGEQYF.

To note about this clonotype: A much larger clone sits a single nucleotide away, making a read error possible. The chain carries TRBV7-6 and TRBJ2-7, with a tentative D call TRBD2 (6 bases). In germline, CDR1 is SGHVS, CDR2 FNYEAQ. This CDR3 has 13 residues. V was clipped by 8 bases and J by 5 bases, with 16 bases between them. CDR3: CASGPLANNEQYF. The CDR3, as DNA: TGTGCCAGCGGCCCCCTAGCGAACAACGAGCAGTACTTC.

This clonotype has a count of ten or more. The chain links TRBV2 to TRBJ2-2, with TRBD1 as a possible D gene (5 bases). This CDR3 spans 13 amino acids. V was cut by 7 bases and J by 1 base, with 7 bases left in between. The V gene's germline CDR1 is SNHLY and CDR2 FYNNEI. The CDR3 DNA reads TGTGCCAGCAACAGGCTGAACACCGGGGAGCTGTTTTTT. Amino acid sequence: CASNRLNTGELFF.